A single sample gave rise to the 3 T cell receptor beta chains below, sequenced in a study of Tregs in tolerant kidney transplant recipients. Profiled with immunoSEQ multiplex PCR; TCRdb holds only in-frame clones, not every one. The table lists about 110,000 clones, around 90% of them singletons. Sequencing was performed on CD4+ T cells from blood, taken before the transplant. These receptors were collected from a human donor who received a combined kidney and bone marrow transplant.

The J gene is TRBJ2-7, the V gene TRBV30; 9 bases are a match to TRBD2. V was clipped by 4 bases and J by 3 bases; unmatched bases: 10. The CDR3 extends over 15 amino acids. Germline V gene lookup returns CDR1 GTSNPN and CDR2 SVGIG (reference sequence). This CDR3 reads CAWKVASGAYYEQYF. The CDR3 bases are TGTGCCTGGAAAGTGGCTAGCGGGGCTTACTACGAGCAGTACTTC.

The genes are TRBV18 and TRBJ2-7; weak D call: TRBD2 (5 bases). V lost 3 bases and J lost 1, with 19 bases in between. Germline V gene sequence: CDR1 KGHSH, CDR2 LQKENI. The CDR3 is 17 residues long. This CDR3 is CASSPSPGREPSYEQYF. Written as DNA, the CDR3 is TGTGCCAGCTCACCCTCCCCGGGAAGAGAACCGTCCTACGAGCAGTACTTC.

The chain recombines TRBV30 with TRBJ1-2; weak D call: TRBD1 (6 bases). The CDR3 loop spans 18 amino acids. CDR1 GTSNPN and CDR2 SVGIG come from the germline V gene (reference sequence). Deletions cut 4 bases from V and 1 base from J, with 25 bases between. CDR3 sequence reads: CAWIGTLVSGTLNYGYTF. CDR3 in DNA: TGTGCCTGGATTGGGACACTTGTGAGTGGGACCCTTAACTATGGCTACACCTTC.